These 5 T cell receptor beta chains were sequenced from one sample in a study of blood T cell repertoires in COVID-19. The assay was immunoSEQ multiplex PCR, and TCRdb's table has in-frame clones only and misses some. The sample contains some 220,000 clones, 88% of which appear only once. The sequencing input was PBMCs or T cells enriched from blood (not recorded which). These receptor sequences come from a woman aged 30 to 39 who had recovered from COVID-19.

The CDR3 reads CASSLGWGLKNIQYF. DNA for the CDR3: TGTGCCAGCAGCTTAGGGTGGGGCTTAAAAAACATTCAGTACTTC. The gene calls are TRBV11-2 and TRBJ2-4; the D gene is possibly TRBD1 (5 bases). Trimming cost V 1 base and J 4 bases, with 11 bases left between them. CDR3 size: 15 residues. The germline V gene has CDR1 SGHAT and CDR2 FQNNGV.

This clone is a singleton in its sample. The chain has TRBV7-9 and TRBJ1-5, with no clear D. This CDR3 is built from 12 residues. Germline CDR1 and CDR2: SEHNR and FQNEAQ (reference sequence). Deletions cut 5 bases from V and 5 bases from J, with 7 bases between. DNA of the CDR3: TGTGCCAGCAGCACTGATGATCAGCCCCAGCATTTT. It codes for CASSTDDQPQHF.

The V and J genes are TRBV7-9 and TRBJ1-2, with 7 bases identical to TRBD1. Germline values: CDR1 SEHNR, CDR2 FQNEAQ (reference sequence). The CDR3 extends over 12 amino acids. The J segment lost 8 bases and the V segment lost 5 bases, leaving 5 bases of the junction unmatched. This CDR3 reads CASSQTGAGYTF. CDR3 coding DNA: TGTGCCAGCAGCCAAACAGGGGCCGGCTACACCTTC.

The gene calls are TRBV7-2 and TRBJ1-2; no reliable D call. CDR3 size: 15 residues. Germline lookup yields CDR1 SGHTA and CDR2 FQGNSA. V lost 1 base to trimming and J lost 0 bases, with 9 bases between them. This CDR3 reads CASSLDPGANYGYTF. The CDR3 nucleotides are TGTGCCAGCAGCTTAGACCCGGGAGCTAACTATGGCTACACCTTC.

The J gene is TRBJ2-1, the V gene TRBV11-3; 15 bases are shared with TRBD2. Germline-derived CDR1 and CDR2 are SGHNT and YENEEA. The J segment lost 7 bases and the V segment lost 5 bases, leaving 3 bases of the junction unmatched. The CDR3 is 15 amino acids. The CDR3 region has the DNA TGTGCCAGCAGCCCCGGGACTAGCGGGGGGAATGAGCAGTTCTTC. Translating gives CASSPGTSGGNEQFF.